This TCR beta chain was captured in a study of read filtering for tumor transcriptome and immune sequencing (dated by TCRdb to about 2020). A note on the overall study: The cohort was composed of 17 to 20 male and approximately 15 female patients, with a mean age of about 68 years and an age range of roughly 45 to 85. After DNase treatment, whole-transcriptome libraries were prepared using the TruSeq RNA Access Library Prep Kit. By revised international staging, 8 or 9 patients were R-ISS I, under 20 were R-ISS II and 6 or 7 were R-ISS III. Using the same bone marrow samples, the study compared TCR repertoires obtained by targeted immune repertoire sequencing with those obtained by bulk whole-transcriptome sequencing. One main goal was a read-filtering strategy for immune repertoire data, in particular deciding whether clonotypes backed by only one read should be removed. Per sample, about 3.5 to 11 million TCR-region mapped reads were obtained with IR-seq, compared with only about 80 to 1,300 with RNA-seq.

Bone marrow was sampled from every patient at the time of active disease. Ficoll-Hypaque density gradient centrifugation was used to isolate bone marrow mononuclear cells. CD138-negative cells were obtained by negative selection after labeling with CD138 magnetic microbeads on a MACS separator, removing myeloma plasma cells. Purity of the isolated cells was checked by flow cytometry on an Attune NxT using CD138 antibodies. TRIzol reagent was used to extract total RNA, which was then quantified with a NanoDrop spectrophotometer. Paired RNA-seq and IR-seq were performed on the CD138-negative bone marrow sample of each patient. This clonotype was observed many times. Its antigen target is currently unknown. Qualities for individual bases were not recorded, and no much larger clone is one base off. V is clipped by 7 bases and J by 2 bases, and the sequence between their germline boundaries is 6 bases long. Its CDR3 holds 12 amino acids, cysteine through phenylalanine. The kept DNA is CDR3 alone, 36 bases in frame from the first base.

TCR libraries were constructed from approximately 0.4 ug RNA using the Immunoverse kit, and molecular barcoded adaptors covering alpha/delta and beta/gamma chains were employed. TCR library preparation used the same RNA that went into transcriptome sequencing. Sequencing of TCR libraries was carried out on an Illumina HiSeq 4000 with 2 x 150 cycles. Per the source publication's procedure: MiXCR aligned TCR reads to human V, D, J and C references and assembled the aligned reads into CDR3 clonotypes, with quality filtering and error correction included. Clonotype counts and gene usage diversity were analyzed with the tcR package in R. Raw mapping reads were checked after the RNA-seq reads had been mapped by STAR aligner version 2.5.3a onto the human GRCh37 genome. IR-seq fastq files were randomly downsampled with Seqtk 1.3 to test the effect of sequencing depth on detected clonotypes. TCRdb trimmed the raw reads at Q25, called clones with MiXCR and kept productive beta chains. One record per CDR3 amino acid sequence lists the most common genes and DNA. TCRdb's processing, not the authors' own work, is the source of the V and J calls. Recorded for this sample are some 43,000 distinct CDR3 sequences; 13% of them occurred a single time. The top ten hold 30% of the sample.

General conclusions and limits of the study: Compared with RNA-seq, IR-seq captured clonotypes at much greater depth and more reliably, and a smaller IR-seq throughput was enough to identify most of the shared clonotypes. The sorted CD138-negative fraction was composed of a mixed bone marrow immune population rather than of purified T cells. Single-read clonotypes made up approximately 79% of clonotypes but only about 4% of total reads in IR-seq, compared with about 77% of clonotypes and around 45% of reads in RNA-seq. The correlation between IR-seq and RNA-seq shared clonotype proportions rose when single-read clonotypes were removed.

The sequencing input was a population of CD138-negative cells sorted from bone marrow. What the cell subset or site label conveys for this sample: bone marrow mononuclear cells depleted of CD138+ plasma/myeloma cells by negative magnetic selection. The receptor chain draws on TRBV12-3 or TRBV12-4 and TRBJ1-5, with the D gene too uncertain to name. The source is a donor at least 40 years old with multiple myeloma. The CDR3 loop reads CASKDGNQPQHF. The bases are TGTGCCAGCAAGGACGGCAATCAGCCCCAGCATTTT.